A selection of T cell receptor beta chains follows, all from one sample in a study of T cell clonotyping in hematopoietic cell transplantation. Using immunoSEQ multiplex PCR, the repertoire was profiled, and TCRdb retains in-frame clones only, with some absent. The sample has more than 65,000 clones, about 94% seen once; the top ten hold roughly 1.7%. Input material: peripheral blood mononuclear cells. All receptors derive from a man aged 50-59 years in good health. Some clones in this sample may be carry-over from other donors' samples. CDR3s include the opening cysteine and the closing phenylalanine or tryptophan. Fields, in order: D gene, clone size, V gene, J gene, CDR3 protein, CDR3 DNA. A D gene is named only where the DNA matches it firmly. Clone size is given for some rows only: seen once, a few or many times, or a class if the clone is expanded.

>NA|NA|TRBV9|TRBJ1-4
CASSSRGILNEKLFF
TGTGCCAGCAGCTCTCGAGGGATCTTAAATGAAAAACTGTTTTTT
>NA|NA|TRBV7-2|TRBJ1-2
CASEHLGGGSGYTF
TGTGCCAGCGAACACTTAGGAGGCGGATCAGGCTACACCTTC
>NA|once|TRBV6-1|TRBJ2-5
CASTPGGGQQETQYF
TGTGCCAGCACCCCTGGCGGGGGCCAACAAGAGACCCAGTACTTC
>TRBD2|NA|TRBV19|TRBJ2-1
CASREREGLGEQFF
TGTGCCAGTAGGGAGCGGGAGGGGCTGGGGGAGCAGTTCTTC
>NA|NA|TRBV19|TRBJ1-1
CASSVQNEAFF
TGTGCCAGTAGTGTCCAGAATGAAGCTTTCTTT
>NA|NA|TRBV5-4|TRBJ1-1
CASSLVSGEAFF
TGTGCCAGCAGCTTGGTTTCAGGGGAGGCTTTCTTT
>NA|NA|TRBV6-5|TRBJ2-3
CASSYGQKTDTQYF
TGTGCCAGCAGTTACGGCCAGAAGACAGATACGCAGTATTTT
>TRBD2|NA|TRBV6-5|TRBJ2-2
CASSLLAGVVGELFF
TGTGCCAGCAGTCTCTTAGCGGGAGTGGTCGGGGAGCTGTTTTTT
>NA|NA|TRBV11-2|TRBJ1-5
CASSLDGGVDQPQHF
TGTGCCAGCAGCTTAGACGGGGGAGTCGATCAGCCCCAGCATTTT
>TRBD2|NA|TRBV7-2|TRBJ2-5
CASSLASGQQETQYF
TGTGCCAGCAGCTTAGCTAGCGGGCAGCAAGAGACCCAGTACTTC
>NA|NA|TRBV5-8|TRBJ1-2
CASSLGTSNYGYTF
TGTGCCAGCAGCTTGGGGACGTCTAACTATGGCTACACCTTC
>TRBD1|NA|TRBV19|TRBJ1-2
CASSPRTGDSYGYTF
TGTGCCAGTAGTCCTCGGACAGGGGACAGCTATGGCTACACCTTC
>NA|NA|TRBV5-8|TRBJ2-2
CASSLRTTGELFF
TGTGCCAGCAGCTTACGGACCACCGGGGAGCTGTTTTTT